This T cell receptor beta chain was recovered during a study of CXCR3-negative and CXCR3-positive naive CD8 T cells. General observations from the study: TRB CDR3 properties indicated TCR strength, while surface CD5 was similar across naive subsets. The TRBV-TRBJ usage of naive CXCR3-negative and CXCR3-positive cells was similar, but that of memory cells differed. The study found more hydrophobic TRB CDR3s in CXCR3-positive naive cells than in CXCR3-negative naive cells. Once cells were cryopreserved, CXCR3 expression went down partly, and most assays used fresh PBMCs.

Every subset of CD8+ T cells was sorted in triplicate at some 310,000 cells each. Researchers prepared the TRB cDNA libraries using 5' RACE with UMI labels. Each CDR3 protein gets one entry in TCRdb, which reprocessed the 5' RACE reads and gives no DNA. This listing includes 75,000 to 100,000 distinct CDR3 sequences. Worth noting for this clonotype: What it binds is not known.

The clonotype was recovered from a human donor in good health. Some clones in this sample may be carry-over from other donors' samples. The sequenced sample consisted of naive CXCR3+ CD8+ T cells from blood. This sample's subset: CD45RO-CCR7+CD27+CD95- naive CD8+ T cells expressing CXCR3 (TNR3+).

The CDR3 is CATSSKWTNQPQHF. The chain employs TRBV15 and TRBJ1-5; TCRdb reports TRBD1, a call that lacks DNA to check it against. The V gene's germline CDR1 is LNHNV and CDR2 YYDKDF (reference sequence). This CDR3 is 14 amino acids long.